This T cell receptor (beta chain) was captured in a study of T-cell reconstitution after alpha-beta-depleted transplantation in children. A library of TCRbeta sequences, prepared with unique molecular identifiers, was generated. TCRdb redid the calling of the PCR reads with MiXCR, one entry per CDR3 protein. This sample has hundreds of thousands of distinct CDR3 sequences, with 10% to 13% found just once. The J segment lost 1 base and the V segment lost 6 bases, leaving 8 bases of the junction unmatched. CDR1 is DFQATT, CDR2 SNEGSKA, per germline (reference sequence). This CDR3 is 17 amino acids long. This clonotype has more than one count but fewer than ten.

The clonotype comes from a human donor who donated a stem cell graft to a child with acute myeloid leukemia. The specimen comprised PBMCs from the stem cell graft donor, sampled from the stem cell graft. This sequence joins TRBV20-1 and TRBJ2-1; TRBD2 aligns across 14 bases. DNA of the CDR3: TGCAGTGCCAGGGGACTAGCGGGAGATAATTCCTACAATGAGCAGTTCTTC. Protein sequence: CSARGLAGDNSYNEQFF.